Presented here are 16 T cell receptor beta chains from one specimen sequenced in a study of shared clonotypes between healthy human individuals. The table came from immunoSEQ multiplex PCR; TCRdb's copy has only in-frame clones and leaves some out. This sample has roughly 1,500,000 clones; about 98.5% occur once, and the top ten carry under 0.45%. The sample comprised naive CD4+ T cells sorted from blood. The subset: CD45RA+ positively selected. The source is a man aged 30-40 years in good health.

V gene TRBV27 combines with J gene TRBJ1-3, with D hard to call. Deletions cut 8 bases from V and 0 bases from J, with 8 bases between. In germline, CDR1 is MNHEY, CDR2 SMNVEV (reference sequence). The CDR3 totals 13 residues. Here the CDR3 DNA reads TGTGCCAGCGCAGAGAGCTCTGGAAACACCATATATTTT. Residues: CASAESSGNTIYF.

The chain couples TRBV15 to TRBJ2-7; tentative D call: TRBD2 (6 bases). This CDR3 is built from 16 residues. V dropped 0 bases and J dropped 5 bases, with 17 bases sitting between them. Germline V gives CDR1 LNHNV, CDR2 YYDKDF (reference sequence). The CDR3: CATSREPGLGGDEQYF. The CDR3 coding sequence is TGTGCCACCAGCAGAGAGCCGGGACTGGGCGGCGACGAGCAGTACTTC.

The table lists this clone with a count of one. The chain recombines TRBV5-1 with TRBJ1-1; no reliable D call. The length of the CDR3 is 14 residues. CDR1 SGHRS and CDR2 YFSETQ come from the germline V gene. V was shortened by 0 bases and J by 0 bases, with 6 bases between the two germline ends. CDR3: CASSLEHMNTEAFF. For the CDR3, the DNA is TGCGCCAGCAGCTTGGAACACATGAACACTGAAGCTTTCTTT.

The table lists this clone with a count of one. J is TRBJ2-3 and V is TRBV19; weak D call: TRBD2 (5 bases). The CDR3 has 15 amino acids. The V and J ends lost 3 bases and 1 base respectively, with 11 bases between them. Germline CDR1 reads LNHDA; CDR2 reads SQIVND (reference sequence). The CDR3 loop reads CASSMLGSGTDTQYF. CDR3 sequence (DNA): TGTGCCAGTAGTATGTTGGGTAGCGGCACAGATACGCAGTATTTT.

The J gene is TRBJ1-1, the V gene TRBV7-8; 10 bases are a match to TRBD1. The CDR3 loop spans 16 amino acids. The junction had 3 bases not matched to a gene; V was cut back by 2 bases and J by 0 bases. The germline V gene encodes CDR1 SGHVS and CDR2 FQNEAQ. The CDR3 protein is CASSLRDRGVNTEAFF. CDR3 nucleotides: TGTGCCAGCAGCTTAAGGGACAGGGGAGTGAACACTGAAGCTTTCTTT.

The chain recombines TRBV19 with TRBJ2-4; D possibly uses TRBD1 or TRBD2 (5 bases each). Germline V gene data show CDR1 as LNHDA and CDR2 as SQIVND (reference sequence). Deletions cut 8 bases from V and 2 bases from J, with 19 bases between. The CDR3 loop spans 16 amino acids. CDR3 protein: CASRSGTRMTKNIQYF. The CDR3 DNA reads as TGTGCCAGTCGTTCGGGGACCCGAATGACCAAAAACATTCAGTACTTC.

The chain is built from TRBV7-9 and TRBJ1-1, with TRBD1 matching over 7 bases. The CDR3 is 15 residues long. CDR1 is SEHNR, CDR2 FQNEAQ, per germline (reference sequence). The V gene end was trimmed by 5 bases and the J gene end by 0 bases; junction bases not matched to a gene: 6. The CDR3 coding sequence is TGTGCCAGCAGCCGGGACAGCTTCTTGAACACTGAAGCTTTCTTT. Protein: CASSRDSFLNTEAFF.

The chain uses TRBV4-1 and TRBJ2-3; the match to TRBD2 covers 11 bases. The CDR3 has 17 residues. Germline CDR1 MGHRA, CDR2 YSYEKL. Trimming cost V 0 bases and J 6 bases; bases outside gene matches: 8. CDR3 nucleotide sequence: TGCGCCAGCAGCCAAGATTCCACTAGCGGGAGTGCGGATACGCAGTATTTT. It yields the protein CASSQDSTSGSADTQYF.

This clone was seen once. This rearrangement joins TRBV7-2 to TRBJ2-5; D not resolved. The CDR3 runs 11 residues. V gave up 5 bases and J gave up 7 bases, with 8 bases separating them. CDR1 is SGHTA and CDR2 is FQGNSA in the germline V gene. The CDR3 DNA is TGTGCCAGCAGCCCGGCTGGGACCCAGTACTTC. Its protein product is CASSPAGTQYF. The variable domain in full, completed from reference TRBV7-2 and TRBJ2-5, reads GAGVSQSPSNKVTEKGKDVELRCDPISGHTALYWYRQSLGQGLEFLIYFQGNSAPDKSGLPSDRFSAERTGGSVSTLTIQRTQQEDSAVYLCASSPAGTQYFGPGTRLLVL.

The CDR3 nucleotides read TGTGCCAGCAGCGACGGCGGTCGGAATGAGCAGTTCTTC. This sequence encodes CASSDGGRNEQFF. V is TRBV7-2 and J is TRBJ2-1; D gene uncertain. Germline V gene lookup returns CDR1 SGHTA and CDR2 FQGNSA. Trimming removed 5 bases at V and 7 bases at J, with 12 bases between. The CDR3 loop spans 13 amino acids. Drawing the rest from reference TRBV7-2 and TRBJ2-1, the complete variable domain is GAGVSQSPSNKVTEKGKDVELRCDPISGHTALYWYRQSLGQGLEFLIYFQGNSAPDKSGLPSDRFSAERTGGSVSTLTIQRTQQEDSAVYLCASSDGGRNEQFFGPGTRLTVL.

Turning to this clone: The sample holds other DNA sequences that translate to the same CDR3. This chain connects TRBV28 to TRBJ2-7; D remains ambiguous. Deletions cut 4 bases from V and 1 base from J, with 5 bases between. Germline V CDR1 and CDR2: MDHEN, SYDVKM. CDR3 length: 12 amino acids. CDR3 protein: CASSYSSYEQYF. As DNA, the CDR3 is TGTGCCAGCAGTTACAGTTCCTACGAGCAGTACTTC.

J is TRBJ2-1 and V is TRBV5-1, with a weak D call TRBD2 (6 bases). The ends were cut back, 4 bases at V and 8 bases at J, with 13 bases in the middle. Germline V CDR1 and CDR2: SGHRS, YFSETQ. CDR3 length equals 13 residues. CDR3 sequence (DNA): TGCGCCAGCAGCAAGACTAGAGGCGATGAGCAGTTCTTC. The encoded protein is CASSKTRGDEQFF. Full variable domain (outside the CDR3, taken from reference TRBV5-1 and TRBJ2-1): KAGVTQTPRYLIKTRGQQVTLSCSPISGHRSVSWYQQTPGQGLQFLFEYFSETQRNKGNFPGRFSGRQFSNSRSEMNVSTLELGDSALYLCASSKTRGDEQFFGPGTRLTVL.

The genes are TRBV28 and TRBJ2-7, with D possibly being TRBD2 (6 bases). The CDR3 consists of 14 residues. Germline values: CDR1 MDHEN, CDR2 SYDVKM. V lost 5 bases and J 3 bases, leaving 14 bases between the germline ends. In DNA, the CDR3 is TGTGCCAGCAGTGTCGGGGGAGCTTACTACGAGCAGTACTTC. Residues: CASSVGGAYYEQYF.

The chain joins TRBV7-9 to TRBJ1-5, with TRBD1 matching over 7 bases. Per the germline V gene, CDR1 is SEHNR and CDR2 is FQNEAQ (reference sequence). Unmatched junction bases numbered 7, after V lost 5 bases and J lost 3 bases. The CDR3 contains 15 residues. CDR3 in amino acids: CASSTTQGYNQPQHF. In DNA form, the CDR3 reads TGTGCCAGCAGCACTACACAGGGGTACAATCAGCCCCAGCATTTT.

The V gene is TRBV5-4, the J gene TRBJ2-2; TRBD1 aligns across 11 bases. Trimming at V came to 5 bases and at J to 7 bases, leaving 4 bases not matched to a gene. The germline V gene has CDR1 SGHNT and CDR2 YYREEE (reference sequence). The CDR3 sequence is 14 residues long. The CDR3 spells CASRWDRGIGELFF. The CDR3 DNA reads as TGTGCCAGCAGGTGGGACAGGGGGATCGGGGAGCTGTTTTTT.

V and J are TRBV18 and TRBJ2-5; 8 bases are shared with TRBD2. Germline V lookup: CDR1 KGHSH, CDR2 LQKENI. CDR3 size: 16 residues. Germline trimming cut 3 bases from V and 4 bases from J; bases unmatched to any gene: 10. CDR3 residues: CASSPSIAGRGETQYF. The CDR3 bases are TGTGCCAGCTCACCTTCTATAGCGGGGCGGGGAGAGACCCAGTACTTC. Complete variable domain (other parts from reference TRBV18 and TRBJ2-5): NAGVMQNPRHLVRRRGQEARLRCSPMKGHSHVYWYRQLPEEGLKFMVYLQKENIIDESGMPKERFSAEFPKEGPSILRIQQVVRGDSAAYFCASSPSIAGRGETQYFGPGTRLLVL.